Below, 22 T cell receptor beta chains from the same sample are listed, as sequenced in a study of cytomegalovirus exposure and HLA in healthy donors. 13 Jbeta primers and 60 Vbeta primers were used for the PCR. Method: immunoSEQ multiplex PCR; TCRdb's copy keeps in-frame clones and lacks some. The sample has roughly 97,000 clones, roughly 9.1% seen once; the top ten hold about 5.7%. The material sequenced was PBMCs. The receptors shown here come from a man aged 35 to 55 in good health and CMV-seropositive.

The V call is TRBV7-9, the J call TRBJ2-7; D is ambiguous. Trimming pared 8 bases from V and 5 bases from J, leaving 16 bases between. Germline V CDR1 and CDR2: SEHNR, FQNEAQ (reference sequence). The CDR3 is made up of 13 amino acids. CDR3 sequence reads: CASAAVPGHEQYF. CDR3 nucleotide sequence: TGTGCCAGCGCCGCGGTTCCTGGCCACGAGCAGTACTTC. Supplemented by reference TRBV7-9 and TRBJ2-7, the full variable domain reads DTGVSQNPRHKITKRGQNVTFRCDPISEHNRLYWYRQTLGQGPEFLTYFQNEAQLEKSRLLSDRFSAERPKGSFSTLEIQRTEQGDSAMYLCASAAVPGHEQYFGPGTRLTVT.

The J gene is TRBJ1-5, the V gene TRBV28; D is perhaps TRBD1 (5 bases). The CDR3 covers 16 residues. Germline V gives CDR1 MDHEN, CDR2 SYDVKM. V was cut by 5 bases and J by 0 bases, with 14 bases left in between. For the CDR3, the DNA is TGTGCCAGCAGTCCCCCACAGGTTCATAGCAATCAGCCCCAGCATTTT. This gives the protein CASSPPQVHSNQPQHF.

The genes are TRBV11-2 and TRBJ1-2; a weak D match, TRBD1 (6 bases). This CDR3 has 19 amino acids. Trimming removed 0 bases at V and 1 base at J, with 21 bases between. CDR1 SGHAT and CDR2 FQNNGV come from the germline V gene. As DNA, the CDR3 is TGTGCCAGCAGCTTAGATAGGCGACAGGAGCTTTCCCATAACTATGGCTACACCTTC. As protein: CASSLDRRQELSHNYGYTF.

This clone was detected only a few times. The chain employs TRBV6-6 and TRBJ2-1, with D perhaps matching TRBD2 (5 bases). The CDR3 sequence is 14 residues long. Germline-derived CDR1 and CDR2 are MNHNY and SVGAGI (reference sequence). Trimming shortened V by 6 bases and J by 1 base, and 10 bases separated the two germline ends. The CDR3 sequence is CASSTLDSYNEQFF. The CDR3 DNA reads TGTGCCAGCAGCACACTAGATTCCTACAATGAGCAGTTCTTC.

The gene calls are TRBV4-2 and TRBJ2-1, with 12 bases identical to TRBD2. Germline V gene lookup returns CDR1 LGHNA and CDR2 YNFKEQ. J was trimmed by 8 bases and V by 2 bases; bases with no gene match: 10. CDR3 length: 17 amino acids. The CDR3 DNA is TGTGCCAGCAGCCAACCCGTACTAGCGGGAGGACCGGATGAGCAGTTCTTC. The encoded protein is CASSQPVLAGGPDEQFF.

The V gene is TRBV5-8, the J gene TRBJ2-7, with D perhaps TRBD2 (6 bases). Per the germline V gene, CDR1 is SGHTS and CDR2 is YDEGEE. With 0 bases removed from V and 1 base from J, the gap between germline ends came to 11 bases. The CDR3 length is 15 residues. The CDR3 region has the DNA TGTGCCAGCAGCTTGGAGGCGGGACGATCCTACGAGCAGTACTTC. Encoded protein: CASSLEAGRSYEQYF.

The chain is built from TRBV5-1 and TRBJ2-4; 7 bases line up with TRBD1. J gave up 5 bases and V 4 bases, and 9 bases lay outside the gene matches. This CDR3 is 15 amino acids long. Germline CDR1 and CDR2: SGHRS and YFSETQ. In nucleotides, the CDR3 is TGCGCCAGCAGCAAAGCCGGGACAGCGGAAAACATTCAGTACTTC. It translates to CASSKAGTAENIQYF.

The chain combines TRBV4-1 with TRBJ1-1; no firm D call. Between the trimmed V and J ends, which lost 4 bases and 4 bases, there was a span of 13 bases. Germline V gene lookup returns CDR1 MGHRA and CDR2 YSYEKL. This CDR3 has 14 residues. CDR3: CASSRTAGGTEAFF. As DNA, the CDR3 is TGCGCCAGCAGCCGCACGGCAGGTGGCACTGAAGCTTTCTTT.

This clone has a handful of counts. The chain recombines TRBV6-1 with TRBJ1-5; possible D gene TRBD1, 5 bases. Trimming pared 3 bases from V and 4 bases from J, leaving 7 bases between. The CDR3 contains 13 residues. Germline V gene lookup returns CDR1 MNHNS and CDR2 SASEGT. The CDR3 coding sequence is TGTGCCAGCAGTGACAGGGATAATCAGCCCCAGCATTTT. Encoded protein: CASSDRDNQPQHF.

This clone was seen a handful of times. The chain combines TRBV21-1 with TRBJ2-7; the tabulated D call, TRBD1, remains unverified against the DNA. TRBV21-1 is flagged as a pseudogene. There are 12 residues in the CDR3. For the CDR3, the DNA is TGTGCCAGCAGCAAAGACAGGAAGGGGCAGTACTTC. As protein: CASSKDRKGQYF.

The chain links TRBV28 to TRBJ1-2; tentatively, D is TRBD1 (6 bases). Germline V gene sequence: CDR1 MDHEN, CDR2 SYDVKM. This CDR3 has 13 amino acids. Trimming took 5 bases from V and 5 from J, leaving 12 bases between them. The CDR3 sequence: CASSTRQVYGYTF. As DNA, the CDR3 is TGTGCCAGCAGTACCCGACAGGTTTATGGCTACACCTTC.

The chain combines TRBV7-9 with TRBJ2-5; TRBD1 matches 7 bases. With 5 bases clipped from V and 2 bases from J, the junction kept 11 bases outside the gene matches. CDR1 is SEHNR, CDR2 FQNEAQ, per germline (reference sequence). This CDR3 contains 16 residues. The CDR3, as DNA: TGTGCCAGCAGCGTAAGACACCGGGACAGACAAGAGACCCAGTACTTC. Translating it yields CASSVRHRDRQETQYF.

The V call is TRBV5-1, the J call TRBJ1-4; D gene unclear. The CDR3 sequence is 14 residues long. Trimming took off 0 bases at V and 8 bases at J, with 11 bases between the two ends. Per the germline V gene, CDR1 is SGHRS and CDR2 is YFSETQ. CDR3 in DNA: TGCGCCAGCAGCTTGGACGTACTAAGGGAAAAACTGTTTTTT. Encoded protein: CASSLDVLREKLFF.

The chain links TRBV15 to TRBJ2-5; TRBD2 matches at 7 bases. CDR3 length equals 16 residues. CDR1 is LNHNV, CDR2 YYDKDF, per germline (reference sequence). The V segment lost 3 bases and the J segment 4 bases; nucleotides outside the gene matches: 11. CDR3 residues: CATSRSSGYRGETQYF. CDR3 sequence (DNA): TGTGCCACCAGCAGGTCTAGCGGATATAGGGGAGAGACCCAGTACTTC.

This rearrangement joins TRBV5-1 to TRBJ2-1; tentative D call: TRBD2 (5 bases). Germline loops: CDR1 SGHRS, CDR2 YFSETQ. With 4 bases removed from V and 9 bases from J, the gap between germline ends came to 17 bases. The CDR3 is made up of 14 amino acids. Here the CDR3 DNA reads TGCGCCAGCAGCCAGGCCGTTTTAGAGGGTGAGCAGTTCTTC. Translation gives CASSQAVLEGEQFF.

This clone was picked up a small number of times. The genes are TRBV9 and TRBJ1-2; D call uncertain. This CDR3 has 14 amino acids. CDR1 SGDLS and CDR2 YYNGEE come from the germline V gene. Between the trimmed V and J ends, which lost 0 bases and 3 bases, there was a span of 9 bases. This CDR3 is CASSVAGNDYGYTF. The CDR3 coding sequence is TGTGCCAGCAGCGTAGCTGGCAACGACTATGGCTACACCTTC.

This clone was seen a few times. The rearrangement uses TRBV4-1 and TRBJ2-1, with TRBD2 as a possible D gene (6 bases). Per the germline V gene, CDR1 is MGHRA and CDR2 is YSYEKL. Trimming cost V 1 base and J 3 bases, with 10 bases left between them. The CDR3 is 15 residues long. The CDR3 coding sequence is TGCGCCAGCAGCCAAGTGGGGGGTTACTACAATGAGCAGTTCTTC. As protein: CASSQVGGYYNEQFF.

The V gene is TRBV19, the J gene TRBJ2-2; possibly TRBD1 for D (5 bases). The CDR3 is 14 amino acids. Germline CDR1 and CDR2: LNHDA and SQIVND (reference sequence). V was pared by 2 bases and J by 3 bases, with 7 bases between. The CDR3 sequence: CASSIKGDTGELFF. DNA for the CDR3: TGTGCCAGTAGTATAAAAGGGGACACCGGGGAGCTGTTTTTT. Based on the CDR3 plus reference TRBV19 and TRBJ2-2, the full variable domain is DGGITQSPKYLFRKEGQNVTLSCEQNLNHDAMYWYRQDPGQGLRLIYYSQIVNDFQKGDIAEGYSVSREKKESFPLTVTSAQKNPTAFYLCASSIKGDTGELFFGEGSRLTVL.

V and J are TRBV7-8 and TRBJ1-4, with TRBD1 matching 8 bases. This CDR3 comprises 14 residues. Germline CDR1 is SGHVS and CDR2 is FQNEAQ. The V gene end was trimmed by 4 bases and the J gene end by 8 bases; junction bases not matched to a gene: 6. The CDR3 protein is CASSSSRGLEKLFF. For the CDR3, the DNA is TGTGCCAGCAGCTCCTCCAGGGGGCTGGAAAAACTGTTTTTT.

V usage is TRBV5-1 and J usage is TRBJ2-7; D is perhaps TRBD1 (6 bases). Between the trimmed V and J ends, which lost 2 bases and 7 bases, there was a span of 10 bases. CDR1 is SGHRS, CDR2 YFSETQ, per germline. The CDR3 sequence is 12 residues long. This CDR3 is CASSFSGEEQYF. Here the CDR3 DNA reads TGCGCCAGCAGCTTCTCAGGGGAAGAGCAGTACTTC.

Only a few counts were recorded for this clone. The V call is TRBV4-1, the J call TRBJ2-1; TRBD2 agrees at 7 bases. From germline, CDR1 is MGHRA and CDR2 YSYEKL. V lost 3 bases to trimming and J lost 2 bases; unmatched junction nucleotides: 4. CDR3 length equals 15 residues. CDR3 amino acids: CASSQTGLPYNEQFF. CDR3 bases: TGCGCCAGCAGCCAGACGGGACTACCCTACAATGAGCAGTTCTTC.

This clone was picked up a small number of times. The chain recombines TRBV30 with TRBJ2-1; D not resolved. The CDR3 is 13 residues long. Germline CDR1 reads GTSNPN; CDR2 reads SVGIG (reference sequence). V was pared by 7 bases and J by 3 bases, with 13 bases between. In nucleotides, the CDR3 is TGTGCCTTTTTAGCCGACCACTACAATGAGCAGTTCTTC. It yields the protein CAFLADHYNEQFF.